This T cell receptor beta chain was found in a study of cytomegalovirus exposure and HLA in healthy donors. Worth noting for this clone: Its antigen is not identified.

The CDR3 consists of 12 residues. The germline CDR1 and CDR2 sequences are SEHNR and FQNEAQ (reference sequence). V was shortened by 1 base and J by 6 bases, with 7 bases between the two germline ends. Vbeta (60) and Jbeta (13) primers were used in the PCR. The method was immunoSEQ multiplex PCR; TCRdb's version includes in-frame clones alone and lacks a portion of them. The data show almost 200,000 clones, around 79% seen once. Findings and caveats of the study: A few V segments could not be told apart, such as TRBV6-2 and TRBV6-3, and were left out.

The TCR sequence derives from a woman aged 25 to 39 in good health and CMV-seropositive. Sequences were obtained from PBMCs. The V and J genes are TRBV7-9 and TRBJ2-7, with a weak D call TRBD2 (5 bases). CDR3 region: CASSLGGREQYF. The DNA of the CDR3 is TGTGCCAGCAGCTTAGGAGGGCGCGAGCAGTACTTC.